The 14 T cell receptor beta chains in this list originate from one sample, sequenced in a study of regulatory T cells in long-lasting Graves disease. Relying on iRepertoire HTBI primers and Arm-PCR of CDR3 regions, the team built TCR beta libraries. TCRdb independently ran MiXCR on the multiplex PCR reads; one entry per CDR3 protein. This sample yields about 470,000 distinct CDR3 sequences, of which roughly 21% are seen a single time; roughly 7.7% belongs to the top ten. Time point denoted: persistent/refractory GD, antithyroid drugs over 5 years with positive TRAb. TCR sequences were obtained from RNA taken from PBMCs. Material: peripheral blood mononuclear cells (PBMCs), obtained when the disease was refractory, from a patient treated with antithyroid drugs. The receptors shown here come from a female donor with Graves disease.

J is TRBJ1-5 and V is TRBV2; D is undetermined. The CDR3 has 12 amino acids. Germline values: CDR1 SNHLY, CDR2 FYNNEI. V lost 1 base, J lost 6 bases, and 4 bases lay in between. Written as DNA, the CDR3 is TGTGCCAGCAGTGAAGGGATTCAGCCCCAGCATTTT. Residues: CASSEGIQPQHF.

This clonotype was recorded a few times. The chain links TRBV5-8 to TRBJ1-5, with D uncertain. Germline V gives CDR1 SGHTS, CDR2 YDEGEE. V lost 7 bases and J lost 2, with 10 bases in between. The CDR3 runs 13 residues. CDR3 in amino acids: CASPGERNQPQHF. The DNA for the CDR3 is TGTGCCAGCCCCGGGGAGCGCAATCAGCCCCAGCATTTT.

This clonotype was observed many times. The V gene is TRBV12-3 or TRBV12-4, the J gene TRBJ1-2, with 10 bases aligning to TRBD1. Losses at the gene ends were 2 bases for V and 13 bases for J; bases not matched to a gene: 10. The CDR3 runs 14 residues. CDR3 amino acids: CASSLWDRGLRITF. Here the CDR3 DNA reads TGTGCCAGCAGTTTATGGGACAGGGGCTTGAGAATCACCTTC.

Only a few counts were recorded for this clonotype. The rearrangement links TRBV10-1 to TRBJ2-5; D unresolved. The V end lost 6 bases, the J end lost 2 bases, and 10 bases lay between the germline ends. This CDR3 has 13 residues. The germline V gene encodes CDR1 WNHNN and CDR2 SYGVQD (reference sequence). CDR3 nucleotide sequence: TGCGCCAGCAGCTCGAGGCAGCAAGAGACCCAGTACTTC. Protein sequence: CASSSRQQETQYF.

In its sample, this clonotype was seen many times. This chain links TRBV27 with TRBJ1-1; no firm D call. The CDR3 runs 13 residues. Between the trimmed V and J ends, which lost 6 bases and 6 bases, there was a span of 14 bases. From germline, CDR1 is MNHEY and CDR2 SMNVEV (reference sequence). The CDR3 coding sequence is TGTGCCAGCAGCTCTCCGGGGAGGTCTGAAGCTTTCTTT. Protein sequence: CASSSPGRSEAFF.

As concerns this clonotype: A much larger clone differs from this one at a single base, so this may be a read error. This chain joins TRBV28 and TRBJ1-1, with D hard to call. Germline values: CDR1 MDHEN, CDR2 SYDVKM. The CDR3 has 13 residues. CDR3 loop: CASSLSRTTEAVF. CDR3 sequence (DNA): TGTGCCAGCAGTTTAAGTCGAACTACTGAAGCTGTCTTT.

The V call is TRBV7-9, the J call TRBJ2-3; D gene unclear. The ends were cut back, 3 bases at V and 6 bases at J, with 13 bases in the middle. The CDR3 extends over 14 amino acids. The germline V gene encodes CDR1 SEHNR and CDR2 FQNEAQ (reference sequence). The CDR3 region is CASSFTIASDTQYF. CDR3 DNA sequence: TGTGCCAGCAGCTTCACTATTGCCTCCGATACGCAGTATTTT.

About this clonotype itself: The missing conserved phenylalanine or tryptophan at the end of this CDR3 makes a read error likely. The chain recombines TRBV10-3 with TRBJ1-2; the match to TRBD1 covers 8 bases. The germline V gene encodes CDR1 ENHRY and CDR2 SYGVKD. CDR3 length: 12 amino acids. V lost 6 bases and J lost 8; bases outside the gene matches: 5. CDR3 residues: CAISRGQEGYTI. CDR3 DNA: TGTGCCATCAGCAGGGGACAGGAGGGCTACACCATC.

The chain recombines TRBV2 with TRBJ2-3; 9 bases fit TRBD2. Germline CDR1 and CDR2: SNHLY and FYNNEI. Losses at the gene ends were 6 bases for V and 0 bases for J; bases not matched to a gene: 4. The CDR3 sequence is 15 residues long. The CDR3 nucleotides read TGTGCCAGCAGCGATAGCGGGGGCAGCACAGATACGCAGTATTTT. Protein sequence: CASSDSGGSTDTQYF.

This clonotype was observed many times. The CDR3 here is CASPSVETGANTEAFF. The CDR3 nucleotides read TGTGCCAGCCCGTCAGTGGAGACAGGGGCGAACACTGAAGCTTTCTTT. The J gene is TRBJ1-1, the V gene TRBV2; 8 bases align to TRBD1. Trimming took 8 bases from V and 1 from J; bases not matched to a gene: 12. CDR3 length: 16 amino acids. Germline V lookup: CDR1 SNHLY, CDR2 FYNNEI.

This clonotype has ten or more counts. V usage is TRBV30 and J usage is TRBJ2-5; 8 bases are a match to TRBD2. Germline-derived CDR1 and CDR2 are GTSNPN and SVGIG (reference sequence). J lost 4 bases, V lost 4 bases, and 8 bases had no gene match. The length of the CDR3 is 14 residues. The CDR3 nucleotides are TGTGCCTGGAAGCTTTTGCGGGGGGCAGAGACCCAGTACTTC. Amino acids: CAWKLLRGAETQYF.

The chain has TRBV19 and TRBJ2-7; TRBD2 aligns across 11 bases. Germline V CDR1 and CDR2: LNHDA, SQIVND (reference sequence). The length of the CDR3 is 18 residues. The J segment lost 1 base and the V segment lost 1 base, leaving 9 bases of the junction unmatched. CDR3 sequence (DNA): TGTGCCAGTAGTATAGCCCTAGGGACTAGCGGAACTTCCTACGAGCAGTACTTC. As protein: CASSIALGTSGTSYEQYF. Full variable domain (rest looked up from reference TRBV19 and TRBJ2-7): DGGITQSPKYLFRKEGQNVTLSCEQNLNHDAMYWYRQDPGQGLRLIYYSQIVNDFQKGDIAEGYSVSREKKESFPLTVTSAQKNPTAFYLCASSIALGTSGTSYEQYFGPGTRLTVT.

This clonotype was seen a few times. This chain connects TRBV10-3 to TRBJ1-3; 8 bases fit TRBD1. The CDR3 is 16 amino acids. Germline loops: CDR1 ENHRY, CDR2 SYGVKD. After removal of 4 bases from V and 4 bases from J, the junction contained 9 bases not matched to a gene. DNA of the CDR3: TGTGCCATCAGTGGGAGACAGGGGCCTGAGGGAAACACCATATATTTT. Protein: CAISGRQGPEGNTIYF.

This clonotype has ten or more counts. The rearrangement uses TRBV5-1 and TRBJ2-2, with D tentatively TRBD2 (6 bases). The germline V gene has CDR1 SGHRS and CDR2 YFSETQ. The CDR3 loop spans 17 amino acids. Trimming took off 3 bases at V and 4 bases at J, with 19 bases between the two ends. CDR3: CASSYTAGLVSTGELFF. CDR3 DNA sequence: TGCGCCAGCAGCTACACAGCGGGTCTGGTGTCCACCGGGGAGCTGTTTTTT.